This entry describes one TCR beta chain. Its antigen is unknown. The same CDR3 is also encoded by other DNA sequences in this sample. This was the immunoSEQ v3.0 assay at survey level. Assay: immunoSEQ multiplex PCR; the TCRdb copy retains only in-frame clones and omits some. The sample contains fewer than 20,000 clones, approximately 81% of which appear only once. This record belongs to a study of long-term antiretroviral therapy in people with HIV. Study outcomes and limitations: Specimen acquisition occurred between 2004 and 2017, potentially under older ART regimens.

The CDR3 extends over 15 amino acids. The V gene's germline CDR1 is GTSNPN and CDR2 SVGIG (reference sequence). V was clipped by 0 bases and J by 2 bases; unmatched bases: 4. The chain couples TRBV30 to TRBJ2-3, with 8 nucleotides matching TRBD2. This receptor was taken from a woman between 45 and 65 years old with HIV. The specimen was unsorted PBMCs, collected 0.3 years after starting antiretroviral therapy. CDR3 sequence: CAWSVPSGLTDTQYF. As DNA, the CDR3 is TGTGCCTGGAGTGTACCTAGCGGGCTCACAGATACGCAGTATTTT.